This paragraph covers one T cell receptor beta chain sequence. The record originates from a study of blood T cell repertoires in COVID-19. Per the original data handling: Amplification of reference gene primers provided the estimated nucleated cell counts. Sequenced by immunoSEQ multiplex PCR; TCRdb stores in-frame clones only, minus some. The D gene and trimming were derived from the DNA, and the V and J assignments and clone size from that table. Among under 500,000 clones, about 85% were seen once, and the ten largest hold under 2.5%. Clinical history as reported by participants underpinned cohort assignment. Per the germline V gene, CDR1 is SNHLY and CDR2 is FYNNEI. Losses at the gene ends were 9 bases for V and 3 bases for J; bases not matched to a gene: 7. This CDR3 region has 13 residues.

The TCR was taken from a woman between 18 and 29 years old with acute COVID-19. J is TRBJ1-2 and V is TRBV2, with 7 positions matching TRBD1. Sequenced material: PBMCs or T cells enriched from blood (not recorded which). The CDR3 loop reads CASKEGADYGYTF. CDR3 coding DNA: TGTGCCAGTAAGGAGGGGGCGGACTATGGCTACACCTTC.